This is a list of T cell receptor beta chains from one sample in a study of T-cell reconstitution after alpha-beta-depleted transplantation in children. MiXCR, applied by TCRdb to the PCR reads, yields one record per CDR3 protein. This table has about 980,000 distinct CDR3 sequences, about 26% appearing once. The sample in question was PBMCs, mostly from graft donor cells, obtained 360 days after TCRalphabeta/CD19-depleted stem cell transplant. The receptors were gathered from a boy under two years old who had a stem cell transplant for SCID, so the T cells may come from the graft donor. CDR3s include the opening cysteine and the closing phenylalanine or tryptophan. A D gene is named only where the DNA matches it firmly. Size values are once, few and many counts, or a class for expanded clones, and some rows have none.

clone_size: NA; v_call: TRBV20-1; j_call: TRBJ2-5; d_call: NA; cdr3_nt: TGCAGTGCCCCACTTCCGGGACTCCTCCAAGAGACCCAGTACTTC; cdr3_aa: CSAPLPGLLQETQYF
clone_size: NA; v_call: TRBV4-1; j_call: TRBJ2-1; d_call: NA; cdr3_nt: TGCGCCAGCAGCCAAGTCTTTGGTAGACGGGGATACAATGAGCAGTTCTTC; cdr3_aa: CASSQVFGRRGYNEQFF
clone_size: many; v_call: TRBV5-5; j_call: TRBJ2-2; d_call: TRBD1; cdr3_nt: TGTGCCAGCAGCTACGTGACAGGGGCGGCCGGGGAGCTGTTTTTT; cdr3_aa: CASSYVTGAAGELFF
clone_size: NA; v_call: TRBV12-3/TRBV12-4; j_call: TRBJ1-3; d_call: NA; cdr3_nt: TGTGCCAGCAGTTTGGTGGGGATTAGAAACACCATATATTTT; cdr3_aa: CASSLVGIRNTIYF
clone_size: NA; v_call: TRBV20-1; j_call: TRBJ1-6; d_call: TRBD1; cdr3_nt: TGCAGTGCTACCCCCGGACAGGGTAGATCACCCCTCCACTTT; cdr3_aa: CSATPGQGRSPLHF
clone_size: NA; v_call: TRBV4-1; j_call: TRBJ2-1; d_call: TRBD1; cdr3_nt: TGCGCCAGCAGCCAGTACAGGGGAGAACAGTTCTTC; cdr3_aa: CASSQYRGEQFF
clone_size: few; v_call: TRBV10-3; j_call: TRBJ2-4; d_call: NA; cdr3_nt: TGTGCCATCAGTGAGAGAGCGGGACAGGACCTAGCCAAAAACATTCAGTACTTC; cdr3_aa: CAISERAGQDLAKNIQYF
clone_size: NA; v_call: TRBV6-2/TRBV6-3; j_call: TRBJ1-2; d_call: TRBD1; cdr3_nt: TGTGCCAGCAGGATCGACAGGGTGAATGGCTACACCTTC; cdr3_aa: CASRIDRVNGYTF
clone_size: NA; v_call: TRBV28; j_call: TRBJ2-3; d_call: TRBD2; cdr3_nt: TGTGCCAGCAGTTTATGGAGCGGGGGCTCCCCAAACACGCAGTATTTT; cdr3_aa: CASSLWSGGSPNTQYF
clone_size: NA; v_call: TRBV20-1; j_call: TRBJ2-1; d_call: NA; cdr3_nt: TGCAGTGCTAGGATGCGGGATGAGCAGTTCTTC; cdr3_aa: CSARMRDEQFF
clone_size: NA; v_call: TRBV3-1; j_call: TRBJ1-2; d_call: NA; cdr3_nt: TGTGCCAGCAGCCATCCGCCCGGGGGACATGGGATTTATGGCTACACCTTC; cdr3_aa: CASSHPPGGHGIYGYTF
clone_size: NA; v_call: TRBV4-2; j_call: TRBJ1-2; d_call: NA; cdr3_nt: TGTGCCAGCAACCAAGAGGGACTTTTAGATCGGGGGGGCTACACCTTC; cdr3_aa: CASNQEGLLDRGGYTF
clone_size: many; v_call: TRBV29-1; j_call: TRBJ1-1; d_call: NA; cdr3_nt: TGCAGCGTTGAAGGCAGGGGAGGAACTGAAGCTTTCTTT; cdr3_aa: CSVEGRGGTEAFF
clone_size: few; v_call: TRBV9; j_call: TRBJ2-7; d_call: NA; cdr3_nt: TGTGCCAGCAGCGTCGAACCCCAGGGCCCCTCCTACGAGCAGTACTTC; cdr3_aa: CASSVEPQGPSYEQYF
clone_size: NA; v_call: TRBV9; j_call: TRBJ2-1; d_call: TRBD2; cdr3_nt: TGTGCCAGCAGCGTTCGACTAGCGGGCTACAATGAGCAGTTCTTC; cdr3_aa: CASSVRLAGYNEQFF
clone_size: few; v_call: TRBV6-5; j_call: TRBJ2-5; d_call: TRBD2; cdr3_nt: TGTGCCAGCAGTTACTCACTGAGCGGGGCCCAGTACTTC; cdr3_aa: CASSYSLSGAQYF
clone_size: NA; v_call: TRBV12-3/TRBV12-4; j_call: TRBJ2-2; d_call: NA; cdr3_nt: TGTGCCAGCACTGACCTAGTTGGAGGGGGCCTTGCCGGGGAGCTGTTTTTT; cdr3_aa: CASTDLVGGGLAGELFF
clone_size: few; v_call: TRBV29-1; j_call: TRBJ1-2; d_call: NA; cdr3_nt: TGCAGCGTTGAGGGATTGGGGGCCGTTCCTTTTTTTTATGGCTACACCTTC; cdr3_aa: CSVEGLGAVPFFYGYTF
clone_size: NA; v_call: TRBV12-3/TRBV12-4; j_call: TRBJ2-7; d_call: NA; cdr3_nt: TGTGCCAGCAGTCTACCAACCGATTGGGAGCAGGGCGACGAGCAGTACTTC; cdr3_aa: CASSLPTDWEQGDEQYF
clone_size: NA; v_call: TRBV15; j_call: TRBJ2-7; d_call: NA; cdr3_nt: TGTGCCACCAGCAGTTTTGAGGACTCCTACGAGCAGTACTTC; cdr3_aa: CATSSFEDSYEQYF
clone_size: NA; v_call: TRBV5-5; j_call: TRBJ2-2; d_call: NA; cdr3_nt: TGTGCCAGCAGCTCGCACCCTCTAGAGGTCGGCGGGGAGCTGTTTTTT; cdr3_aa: CASSSHPLEVGGELFF
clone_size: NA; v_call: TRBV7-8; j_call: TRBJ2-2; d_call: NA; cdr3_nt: TGTGCCAGCAGCTTTCTATTTTTAGGGGGTTCGAACACCGGGGAGCTGTTTTTT; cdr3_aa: CASSFLFLGGSNTGELFF
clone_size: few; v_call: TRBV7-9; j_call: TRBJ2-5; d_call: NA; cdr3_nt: TGTGCCAGCAGCTTAGCGGGAGTTAGCGAGACCCAGTACTTC; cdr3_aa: CASSLAGVSETQYF
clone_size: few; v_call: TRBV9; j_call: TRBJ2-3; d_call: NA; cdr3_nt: TGTGCCAGCAGCGTAGCTGGAGGCAGCCCCACAGATACGCAGTATTTT; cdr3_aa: CASSVAGGSPTDTQYF